The 32 T cell receptor beta chains below come from one sample, sequenced in a study of monozygotic twins with inflammatory bowel disease. No DNA is given; TCRdb re-called the 5' RACE reads and lists each CDR3 protein once. Here the sample table reports fewer than 550,000 distinct CDR3 sequences. The material sequenced was blood. All receptors derive from a human donor with ulcerative colitis or Crohn's disease, or a healthy co-twin of an affected twin (not recorded which).

V usage is TRBV11-1 and J usage is TRBJ2-1. The CDR3 sequence is 13 residues long. Germline loops: CDR1 SGHAT, CDR2 FQDESV (reference sequence). The CDR3 sequence is CASSHRIFPEQFF.

This chain connects TRBV3-1 to TRBJ2-1; TCRdb names TRBD2, which stays unverified in the absence of DNA. The CDR3 length is 16 residues. Germline V gives CDR1 LGHDT, CDR2 YNNKEL (reference sequence). CDR3 sequence: CASSQGTGLFYNEQFF.

The chain has TRBV4-2 and TRBJ2-2; as DNA is missing, the TRBD1 call by TCRdb cannot be tested. Per the germline V gene, CDR1 is LGHNA and CDR2 is YNFKEQ. CDR3 length: 16 amino acids. Here the CDR3 reads CASSLVGRGNTGELFF.

V usage is TRBV19 and J usage is TRBJ2-1; TCRdb picks TRBD2, but there is no DNA to check that call. Germline V gives CDR1 LNHDA, CDR2 SQIVND (reference sequence). This CDR3 is built from 15 residues. The CDR3 protein is CASRSAAGGYNEQFF.

The rearrangement links TRBV19 to TRBJ2-2; the TCRdb call, TRBD2, lacks DNA for checking. The CDR3 contains 14 residues. CDR1 is LNHDA, CDR2 SQIVND, per germline (reference sequence). The CDR3 sequence is CASSSWRGTGELFF. The full variable domain, its missing parts supplied by reference TRBV19 and TRBJ2-2, is DGGITQSPKYLFRKEGQNVTLSCEQNLNHDAMYWYRQDPGQGLRLIYYSQIVNDFQKGDIAEGYSVSREKKESFPLTVTSAQKNPTAFYLCASSSWRGTGELFFGEGSRLTVL.

This chain links TRBV7-2 with TRBJ1-2. The CDR3 sequence is 14 residues long. Germline CDR1 and CDR2: SGHTA and FQGNSA. CDR3 amino acids: CASSLGRSEMGYTF.

The J gene is TRBJ2-2, the V gene TRBV27; TCRdb calls TRBD2, which cannot be checked without DNA. Germline V CDR1 and CDR2: MNHEY, SMNVEV (reference sequence). This CDR3 is 16 amino acids long. Here the CDR3 reads CASSPRAGVNTGELFF.

The chain links TRBV7-2 to TRBJ2-7; TCRdb selects TRBD2, and the lack of DNA leaves this call unchecked. In germline, CDR1 is SGHTA, CDR2 FQGNSA. CDR3 length: 17 amino acids. The CDR3 protein is CASSLLGVAGVGYEQYF.

This CDR3 reads CASSVTPGQTNTNSPLHF. This sequence joins TRBV9 and TRBJ1-6; TCRdb's assignment of TRBD1 cannot be checked, as there is no DNA. CDR1 and CDR2 from the germline V gene are SGDLS and YYNGEE. The CDR3 consists of 18 residues.

The rearrangement uses TRBV5-1 and TRBJ2-1; the D call of TRBD2 rests on TCRdb alone, since no DNA is present to check it. Germline V CDR1 and CDR2: SGHRS, YFSETQ. The CDR3 spans 14 residues. CDR3 amino acids: CASSLAGLAGEQFF.

The rearrangement joins TRBV2 to TRBJ2-1; TCRdb outputs TRBD1, but without DNA this stays unchecked. The germline V gene encodes CDR1 SNHLY and CDR2 FYNNEI. The CDR3 has 21 residues. The CDR3 is CASSEAPQSGDSLFSLNEQFF.

The chain joins TRBV5-1 to TRBJ1-1. From germline, CDR1 is SGHRS and CDR2 YFSETQ. The CDR3 contains 13 residues. This chain's CDR3 is CASVGLGDTEAFF.

The chain links TRBV20-1 to TRBJ1-2; with no DNA, the TCRdb D assignment of TRBD1 cannot be verified. The length of the CDR3 is 12 residues. Germline assignment: CDR1 DFQATT and CDR2 SNEGSKA (reference sequence). CDR3 sequence: CRATQGGSGYTF.

The J gene is TRBJ2-3, the V gene TRBV4-1. This CDR3 region has 17 residues. Germline V gene data show CDR1 as MGHRA and CDR2 as YSYEKL. The CDR3 is CASSQDGGAGRADTQYF.

The genes are TRBV2 and TRBJ2-2; TCRdb lists TRBD2, though no DNA is available to test this call. Germline V gene sequence: CDR1 SNHLY, CDR2 FYNNEI. The CDR3 extends over 15 amino acids. CDR3 residues: CASSEVGGFTGELFF.

The chain's CDR3 is CASSLSQGQGARYNEQFF. The chain links TRBV5-1 to TRBJ2-1; the TCRdb D gene call, TRBD1, has no DNA to confirm it. The CDR3 is 18 amino acids. Per germline, CDR1 SGHRS and CDR2 YFSETQ.

The V gene is TRBV12-3 or TRBV12-4, the J gene TRBJ2-7; without DNA, the TCRdb call of TRBD1 cannot be checked. This CDR3 is 13 amino acids long. CDR3 sequence: CASQTGTQHEQYF.

The rearrangement links TRBV4-1 to TRBJ2-2; the TCRdb D gene call, TRBD1, has no DNA to confirm it. The CDR3 has 16 amino acids. Germline CDR1 is MGHRA and CDR2 is YSYEKL. The CDR3 sequence: CASSQEWGGSDGELFF.

The genes are TRBV5-1 and TRBJ1-5. The CDR3 length is 14 residues. Germline CDR1 is SGHRS and CDR2 is YFSETQ. The CDR3 here is CASMQLPIPQPQHF.

The V call is TRBV11-2, the J call TRBJ2-3; TCRdb designates TRBD2, a call that cannot be tested without DNA. The CDR3 loop spans 19 amino acids. CDR1 is SGHAT, CDR2 FQNNGV, per germline. This CDR3 is CASSLEVAAGRPSTDTQYF. Full variable domain (outside the CDR3, taken from reference TRBV11-2 and TRBJ2-3): EAGVAQSPRYKIIEKRQSVAFWCNPISGHATLYWYQQILGQGPKLLIQFQNNGVVDDSQLPKDRFSAERLKGVDSTLKIQPAKLEDSAVYLCASSLEVAAGRPSTDTQYFGPGTRLTVL.

This sequence joins TRBV4-3 and TRBJ2-5; the TCRdb D gene call, TRBD1, has no DNA to confirm it. Germline CDR1 is LGHNA and CDR2 is YSLEER. The CDR3 is 16 residues long. This CDR3 is CASSQDSAAPGETQYF.

The CDR3 loop reads CASRPGQVKIDTQYF. V and J are TRBV5-1 and TRBJ2-3; TCRdb indicates TRBD1, and absent DNA this call remains unverified. The CDR3 has 15 amino acids. Germline V gene data show CDR1 as SGHRS and CDR2 as YFSETQ.

The chain is built from TRBV7-2 and TRBJ1-1; TCRdb's D call of TRBD1 is untestable without DNA. Per the germline V gene, CDR1 is SGHTA and CDR2 is FQGNSA. The CDR3 consists of 14 residues. CDR3 in amino acids: CASSFIQGNTEAFF. Together with reference TRBV7-2 and TRBJ1-1, the CDR3 gives the full variable domain: GAGVSQSPSNKVTEKGKDVELRCDPISGHTALYWYRQSLGQGLEFLIYFQGNSAPDKSGLPSDRFSAERTGGSVSTLTIQRTQQEDSAVYLCASSFIQGNTEAFFGQGTRLTVV.

V and J are TRBV11-2 and TRBJ2-3; TCRdb names TRBD2, which stays unverified in the absence of DNA. Germline-derived CDR1 and CDR2 are SGHAT and FQNNGV. This CDR3 is built from 18 residues. CDR3 in amino acids: CASSLGEGVRGPADTQYF. The full variable domain, its missing parts supplied by reference TRBV11-2 and TRBJ2-3, is EAGVAQSPRYKIIEKRQSVAFWCNPISGHATLYWYQQILGQGPKLLIQFQNNGVVDDSQLPKDRFSAERLKGVDSTLKIQPAKLEDSAVYLCASSLGEGVRGPADTQYFGPGTRLTVL.

J is TRBJ2-2 and V is TRBV5-1; TCRdb proposes TRBD2, but this gene call is untestable without DNA. The CDR3 spans 15 residues. Per the germline V gene, CDR1 is SGHRS and CDR2 is YFSETQ. CDR3 loop: CASRLGLGNTGELFF.

V usage is TRBV10-3 and J usage is TRBJ2-1; TCRdb proposes TRBD2, but this gene call is untestable without DNA. Per the germline V gene, CDR1 is ENHRY and CDR2 is SYGVKD. This CDR3 is 14 amino acids long. CDR3 protein: CAISETSGGREQFF.

The gene calls are TRBV7-8 and TRBJ2-7; TCRdb's D call, TRBD1, is unchecked because there is no DNA. Germline values: CDR1 SGHVS, CDR2 FQNEAQ. The CDR3 totals 12 residues. The chain's CDR3 is CASSLVGAEQYF.

The rearrangement links TRBV5-1 to TRBJ2-2; TCRdb's D gene call, TRBD1, goes unchecked for lack of DNA. Germline CDR1 and CDR2: SGHRS and YFSETQ. The CDR3 spans 14 residues. CDR3 sequence: CASSRTDPTGELFF.

The rearrangement joins TRBV2 to TRBJ1-1. CDR1 is SNHLY, CDR2 FYNNEI, per germline. The CDR3 has 15 residues. The chain's CDR3 is CASTKARGGNTEAFF. The complete variable domain, with remaining parts taken from reference TRBV2 and TRBJ1-1, reads EPEVTQTPSHQVTQMGQEVILRCVPISNHLYFYWYRQILGQKVEFLVSFYNNEISEKSEIFDDQFSVERPDGSNFTLKIRSTKLEDSAMYFCASTKARGGNTEAFFGQGTRLTVV.

J is TRBJ2-2 and V is TRBV7-9; TCRdb reports TRBD1, a call that lacks DNA to check it against. The CDR3 extends over 16 amino acids. Germline loops: CDR1 SEHNR, CDR2 FQNEAQ (reference sequence). The CDR3: CASSSSGVSNTGELFF.

The rearrangement links TRBV20-1 to TRBJ1-4; TCRdb's D gene call, TRBD1, goes unchecked for lack of DNA. This CDR3 is built from 16 residues. CDR1 is DFQATT, CDR2 SNEGSKA, per germline (reference sequence). The chain's CDR3 is CSASLLFGQINEKLFF.

This chain links TRBV3-1 with TRBJ1-5. CDR1 LGHDT and CDR2 YNNKEL come from the germline V gene (reference sequence). This CDR3 is 14 amino acids long. CDR3 residues: CASSSSGGNQPQHF.